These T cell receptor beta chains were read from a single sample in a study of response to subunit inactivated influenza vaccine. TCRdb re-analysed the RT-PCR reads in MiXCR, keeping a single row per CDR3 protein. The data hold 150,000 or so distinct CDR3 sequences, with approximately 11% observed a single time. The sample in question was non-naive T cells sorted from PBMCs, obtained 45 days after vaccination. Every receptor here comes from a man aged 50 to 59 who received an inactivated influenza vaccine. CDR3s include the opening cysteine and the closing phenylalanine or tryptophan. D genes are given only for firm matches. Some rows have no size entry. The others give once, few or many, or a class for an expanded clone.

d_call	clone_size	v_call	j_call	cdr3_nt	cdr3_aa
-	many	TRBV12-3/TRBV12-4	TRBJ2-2	TGTGCCAGCAGTTTAAGGGTCGGAGCAACCGGGGAGCTGTTTTTT	CASSLRVGATGELFF
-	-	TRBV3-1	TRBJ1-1	TGTGCCAGCAGCCCGACGGACAGCAACACTGAAGCTTTCTTT	CASSPTDSNTEAFF
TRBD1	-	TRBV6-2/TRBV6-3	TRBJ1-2	TGTGCCAGCAGACGACCCGGGCAGGGGGCCCTTGACTACACCTTC	CASRRPGQGALDYTF
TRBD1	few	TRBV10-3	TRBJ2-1	TGTGCCATCAGCGGAGGGGGGGACAGGGGGCCTAGAGAGCAGTTCTTC	CAISGGGDRGPREQFF
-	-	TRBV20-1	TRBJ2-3	TGCAGTGCTAGACCCATCGACCGGGGGCACACAGATACGCAGTATTTT	CSARPIDRGHTDTQYF
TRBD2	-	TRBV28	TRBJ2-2	TGTGCCAGCAGTTTGCTAGCGGGAGGGCCCTACGGTGGGGAGCTGTTTTTT	CASSLLAGGPYGGELFF
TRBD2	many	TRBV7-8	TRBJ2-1	TGTGCCAGCAGCCCGGGACTAGCGGAATACAATGAGCAGTTCTTC	CASSPGLAEYNEQFF
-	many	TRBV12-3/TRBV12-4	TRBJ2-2	TGTGCCAGCACCCTTGGGAGCGCAACCGGGGAGCTGTTTTTT	CASTLGSATGELFF
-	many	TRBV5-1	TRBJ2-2	TGCGCCAGCAGCTTGGGCGGGATGAACACCGGGGAGCTGTTTTTT	CASSLGGMNTGELFF
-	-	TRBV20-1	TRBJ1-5	TGCAGTGCCCATGGCCGGGACACAGAAAGTTCTAATCAGCCCCAGCATTTT	CSAHGRDTESSNQPQHF
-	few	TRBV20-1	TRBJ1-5	TGCAGTACCCACCGGGGGGTTGGCCAGCCCCAGCATTTT	CSTHRGVGQPQHF
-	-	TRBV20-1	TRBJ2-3	TGCAGTGCTAGAGATACGACGGGAAAAGATACGCAGTATTTT	CSARDTTGKDTQYF
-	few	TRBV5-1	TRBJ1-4	TGCGCCAGTGGGGGCGACTTTAATGAAAAACTGTTTTTT	CASGGDFNEKLFF
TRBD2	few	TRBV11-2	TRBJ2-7	TGTGCCAGCAGCTTAGATTTTATCGCTAGCGGCGAGCAGTACTTC	CASSLDFIASGEQYF
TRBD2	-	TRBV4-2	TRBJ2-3	TGTGCCAGCAGCCAAGGGCTAGCGGGACGATACACAGATACGCAGTATTTT	CASSQGLAGRYTDTQYF
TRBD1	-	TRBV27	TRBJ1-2	TGTGCCAGCAGTTGGACAGGGACTAACTATGGCTACACCTTC	CASSWTGTNYGYTF
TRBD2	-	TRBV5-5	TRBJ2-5	TGTGCCAGCAGCGTAGCGGGGTCAAAAGAGACCCAGTACTTC	CASSVAGSKETQYF
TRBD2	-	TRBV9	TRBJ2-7	TGTGCCAGCAGCGCCCGGGACTATTCCTACGAGCAGTACTTC	CASSARDYSYEQYF
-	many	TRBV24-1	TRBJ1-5	TGTGCCACCAGTGACGGGTGGAGCAATCAGCCCCAGCATTTT	CATSDGWSNQPQHF
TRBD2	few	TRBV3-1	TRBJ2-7	TGTGCCAGCAGCCAAGAAGGACTAGCGGGGAGCTACGAGCAGTACTTC	CASSQEGLAGSYEQYF
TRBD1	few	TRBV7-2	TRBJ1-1	TGTGCCAGCAGCCGCCGTCCGGGACAGGGGGCCACTGAAGCTTTCTTT	CASSRRPGQGATEAFF
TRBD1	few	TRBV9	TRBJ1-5	TGTGCCAGCAGCCCCGGGACAGGGTTCTATCAGCCCCAGCATTTT	CASSPGTGFYQPQHF
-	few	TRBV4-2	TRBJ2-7	TGTGCCAGCAGCCAAGATCTGTCACAAACCTACGAGCAGTACTTC	CASSQDLSQTYEQYF
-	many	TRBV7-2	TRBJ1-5	TGTGCCAGCAGCCAGGGACCGGACAGAATTAATCAGCCCCAGCATTTT	CASSQGPDRINQPQHF
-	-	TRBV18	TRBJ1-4	TGTGCCAGCTCTGCGATGGGTAATGAAAAACTGTTTTTT	CASSAMGNEKLFF
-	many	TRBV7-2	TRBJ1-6	TGTGCCAGCAGCTTAGGGGCAGACAGGAATTCACCCCTCCACTTT	CASSLGADRNSPLHF
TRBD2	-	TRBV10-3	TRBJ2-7	TGTGCCATCAGCGGACTAGCGGGAGCGTACGAGCAGTACTTC	CAISGLAGAYEQYF
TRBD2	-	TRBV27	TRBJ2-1	TGTGCCAGCAGCCCGGGACTAGTAGTTGAGCAGTTCTTC	CASSPGLVVEQFF
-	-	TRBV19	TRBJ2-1	TGTGCCAGTAGTCATCCACAGGGAGGTAACAATGAGCAGTTCTTC	CASSHPQGGNNEQFF
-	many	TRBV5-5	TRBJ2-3	TGTGCCAGCAGCCGGGGACGGGTGGAAGATACGCAGTATTTT	CASSRGRVEDTQYF
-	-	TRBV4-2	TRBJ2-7	TGTGCCAGCAGCCAAAATGCCGAGCAGTACTTC	CASSQNAEQYF
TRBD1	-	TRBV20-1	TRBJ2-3	TGCAGTGCTAGAGACCCGACAGGGCGCACAGATACGCAGTATTTT	CSARDPTGRTDTQYF
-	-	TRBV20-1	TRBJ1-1	TGCAGTGCTAGAGATGTAGGGAAGGTATTAGGCACTGAAGCTTTCTTT	CSARDVGKVLGTEAFF